This T cell receptor beta chain is from a study of blood T cell repertoires in COVID-19 (dated by TCRdb to between 2020 and 2021). Notes on the research overall: Samples covering the acute and convalescent phases of COVID-19 were provided by collaborators in the United States, Italy and Spain. The repertoires were released in a freely available public database intended as a resource for research on the immune response to SARS-CoV-2. Sample metadata almost always included a de-identified subject ID, COVID-19 status, age in years and sex. The samples were drawn from two sources: the first 160 participants of the ongoing ImmuneRACE study, and approximately 1,300 subjects contributed by 6 global collaborators. The prospective study material was composed of cDNA or gDNA derived from T cells, B-cell-depleted T cells, or PBMCs. The dataset comprised deeply sampled blood TCRbeta repertoires from subjects exposed to, actively infected with, or recovered from COVID-19. Where available, HLA class I and class II types were obtained from metadata supplied by the sample provider rather than from assay-based typing.

As regards this clone: Its antigen is still unknown. The input lacks base qualities; no much larger clone sits a single base away.

One collaborating source in Seattle enrolled patients while the patients were actively infected and followed the patients over time throughout the course of disease. Whole blood was collected in K2EDTA tubes by collaborating institutions according to the institutions' own protocols. Collaborator samples were shipped for TCRbeta analysis as frozen whole blood, isolated PBMCs, or DNA extracted from either sample type. TCRbeta CDR3 regions were amplified from genomic DNA using the immunoSEQ Assay, a bias-controlled multiplex PCR. The original pipeline was this. Nucleated cell counts per sample were estimated from amplification of reference gene primers within the assay. To quantify the absolute abundance of each unique TCRbeta CDR3 rearrangement, sequence reads were collapsed and filtered. For each sample, productive Simpson clonality was calculated by taking the square root of Simpson's diversity index across productive rearrangements. TCRdb retrieved this table from immuneACCESS and kept in-frame rearrangements only. Not all clones are present; in checked studies, unresolved V genes account for under half, and no reason is known for the remainder. Clone size and the V and J calls come from that table; the DNA yielded D and trimming. The sample includes approximately 80,000 clones, with around 85% observed a single time. The ten largest make up around a tenth of the sample.

CDR3 length: 19 amino acids, cysteine to phenylalanine. The sequence is cut down to CDR3 DNA, 57 bases in frame from base 1. Summary of the overall study and its limitations: How much clinical and demographic metadata was included differed by source and by participant, and the metadata was provided uncurated.

This receptor chain uses TRBV21-1 and TRBJ1-5; TRBD1 is the table's D call, not checked against the DNA. TRBV21-1 is tagged as a pseudogene. The sequence was obtained from a man aged 45 to 65 with COVID-19, enrolled during active disease. The specimen was peripheral blood. The CDR3 amino acid sequence is: CASSKEHETGIPSNQPQHF. The DNA reads TGTGCCAGCAGCAAAGAACACGAGACAGGGATTCCCAGCAATCAGCCCCAGCATTTT.